The subject of this entry is one T cell receptor (beta chain). This record comes from a study of CD8 T cells in Susac syndrome. The authors carried out high-throughput sequencing of TCR beta. They applied it to CD8+ and CD4+ T cells obtained from blood. Random hexamers were used to reverse transcribe roughly 0.5 to 1 ug of RNA. MiXCR was run by TCRdb on the immunoSEQ multiplex PCR reads, yielding one entry per CDR3 protein. In the table there are around 110,000 distinct CDR3 sequences, about 95% of which are singletons. The CDR3 is 15 residues long. Germline CDR1 is SGDLS and CDR2 is YYNGEE. With 0 bases removed from V and 1 base from J, the gap between germline ends came to 10 bases.

The chain couples TRBV9 to TRBJ1-1; no reliable D call. The sequenced sample was CD8+ T cells from PBMCs. The sequence derives from a human donor with Susac syndrome. The CDR3 reads CASSVGSMENTEAFF. In DNA, the CDR3 is TGTGCCAGCAGCGTAGGCTCAATGGAGAACACTGAAGCTTTCTTT.